This T cell receptor beta chain was profiled in a study of cytomegalovirus exposure and HLA in healthy donors. 13 Jbeta primers and 60 Vbeta primers were used for the PCR. The table came from immunoSEQ multiplex PCR; TCRdb's copy has only in-frame clones and leaves some out. The profile shows 250,000 to 350,000 clones, 80% to 90% of them singletons. Donors likely had unrecorded immune exposures despite being nominally healthy when sampled. Per germline, CDR1 MGHRA and CDR2 YSYEKL. The V end lost 0 bases, the J end lost 2 bases, and 15 bases lay between the germline ends. CDR3 length: 17 amino acids. In the case of this clone: What it recognizes is unknown.

Whole-study findings and limits: Listed as cytomegalovirus-associated were more than 150 TCR beta chains. Later analysis showed TCR association rates varying by HLA locus, highest for DRB1 and lowest for HLA-C. Several V segments, TRBV6-2 and TRBV6-3 among them, could not be told apart and were dropped.

Sequences were obtained from PBMCs. This chain joins TRBV4-1 and TRBJ2-3; TRBD2 is a possible D gene (6 bases). The TCR was taken from a woman between 18 and 29 years old in good health and CMV-seronegative. Written as DNA, the CDR3 is TGCGCCAGCAGCCAAGATCAGGGACCGGGAGTCACAGATACGCAGTATTTT. Its translation is CASSQDQGPGVTDTQYF.